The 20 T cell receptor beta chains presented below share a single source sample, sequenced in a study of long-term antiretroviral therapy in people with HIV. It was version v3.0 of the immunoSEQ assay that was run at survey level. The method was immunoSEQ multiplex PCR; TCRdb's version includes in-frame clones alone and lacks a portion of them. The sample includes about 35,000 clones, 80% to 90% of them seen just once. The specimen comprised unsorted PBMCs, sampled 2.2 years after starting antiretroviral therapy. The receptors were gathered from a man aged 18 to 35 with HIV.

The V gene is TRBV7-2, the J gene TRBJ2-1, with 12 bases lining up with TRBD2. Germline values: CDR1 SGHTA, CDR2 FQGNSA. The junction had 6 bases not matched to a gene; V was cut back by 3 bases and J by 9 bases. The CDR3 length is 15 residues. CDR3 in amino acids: CASSFWTSGAGEQFF. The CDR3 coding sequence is TGTGCCAGCAGCTTCTGGACTAGCGGGGCAGGTGAGCAGTTCTTC.

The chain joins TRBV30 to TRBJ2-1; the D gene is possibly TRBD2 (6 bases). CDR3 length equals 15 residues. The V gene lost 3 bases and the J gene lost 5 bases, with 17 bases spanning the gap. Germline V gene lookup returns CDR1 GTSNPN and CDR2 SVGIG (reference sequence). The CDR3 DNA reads TGTGCCTGGAGGGATTCCGGGGGAATCCACAATGAGCAGTTCTTC. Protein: CAWRDSGGIHNEQFF. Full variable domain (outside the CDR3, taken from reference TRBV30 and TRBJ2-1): SQTIHQWPATLVQPVGSPLSLECTVEGTSNPNLYWYRQAAGRGLQLLFYSVGIGQISSEVPQNLSASRPQDRQFILSSKKLLLSDSGFYLCAWRDSGGIHNEQFFGPGTRLTVL.

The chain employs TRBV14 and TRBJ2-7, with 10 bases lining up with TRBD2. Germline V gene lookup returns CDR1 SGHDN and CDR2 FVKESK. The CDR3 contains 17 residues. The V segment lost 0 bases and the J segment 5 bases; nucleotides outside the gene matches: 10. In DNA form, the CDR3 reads TGTGCCAGCAGCCAAGATGGGGGTAGCGGGGGGAAGGACGAGCAGTACTTC. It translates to CASSQDGGSGGKDEQYF. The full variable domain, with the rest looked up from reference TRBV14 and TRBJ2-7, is EAGVTQFPSHSVIEKGQTVTLRCDPISGHDNLYWYRRVMGKEIKFLLHFVKESKQDESGMPNNRFLAERTGGTYSTLKVQPAELEDSGVYFCASSQDGGSGGKDEQYFGPGTRLTVT.

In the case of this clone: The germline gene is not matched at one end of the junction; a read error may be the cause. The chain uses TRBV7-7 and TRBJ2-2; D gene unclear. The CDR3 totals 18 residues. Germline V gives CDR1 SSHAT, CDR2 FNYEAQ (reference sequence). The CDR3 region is CASSLALATMAHTGELFF. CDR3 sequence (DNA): TGTGCTAGCAGCTTAGCTTTGGCAACCATGGCCCACACCGGGGAGCTGTTTTTT.

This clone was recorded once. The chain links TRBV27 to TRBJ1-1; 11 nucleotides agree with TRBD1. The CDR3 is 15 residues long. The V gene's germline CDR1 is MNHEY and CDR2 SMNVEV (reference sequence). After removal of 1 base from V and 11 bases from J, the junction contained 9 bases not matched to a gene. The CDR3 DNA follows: TGTGCCAGCAGTTTATACCCGGGACAGGGGGTAACGGCTTTCTTT. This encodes CASSLYPGQGVTAFF.

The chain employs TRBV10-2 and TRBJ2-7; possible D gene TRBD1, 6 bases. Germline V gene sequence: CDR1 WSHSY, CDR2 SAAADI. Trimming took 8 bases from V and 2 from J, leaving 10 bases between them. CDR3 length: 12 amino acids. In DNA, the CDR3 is TGCGCCAGCCAGACAGGAGCCTACGAGCAGTACTTC. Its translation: CASQTGAYEQYF.

DNA of the CDR3: TGTGCCAGCAGCTGGGGGGGGTCCACCTACGAGCAGTACTTC. This translates into CASSWGGSTYEQYF. The rearrangement joins TRBV7-6 to TRBJ2-7; TRBD2 agrees at 7 bases. CDR1 and CDR2 from the germline V gene are SGHVS and FNYEAQ. The length of the CDR3 is 14 residues. The V segment lost 4 bases and the J segment 2 bases; nucleotides outside the gene matches: 5.

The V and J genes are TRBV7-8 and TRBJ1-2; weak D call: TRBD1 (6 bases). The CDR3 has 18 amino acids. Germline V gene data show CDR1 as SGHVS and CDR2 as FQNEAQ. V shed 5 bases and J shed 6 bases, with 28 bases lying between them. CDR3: CASSPLSGGGAQSNGYTF. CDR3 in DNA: TGTGCCAGCAGCCCCTTAAGCGGCGGGGGGGCTCAGTCGAATGGCTACACCTTC.

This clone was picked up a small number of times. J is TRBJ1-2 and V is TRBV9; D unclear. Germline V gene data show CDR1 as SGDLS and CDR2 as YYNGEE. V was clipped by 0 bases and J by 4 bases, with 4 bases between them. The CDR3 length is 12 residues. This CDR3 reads CASSVAGYGYTF. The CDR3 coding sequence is TGTGCCAGCAGCGTAGCGGGCTATGGCTACACCTTC.

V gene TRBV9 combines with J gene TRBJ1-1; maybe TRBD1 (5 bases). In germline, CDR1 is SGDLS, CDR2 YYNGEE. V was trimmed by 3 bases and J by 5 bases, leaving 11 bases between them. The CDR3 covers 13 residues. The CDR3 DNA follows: TGTGCCAGCAGCGAAGGGGTTGTGACTGAAGCTTTCTTT. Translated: CASSEGVVTEAFF.

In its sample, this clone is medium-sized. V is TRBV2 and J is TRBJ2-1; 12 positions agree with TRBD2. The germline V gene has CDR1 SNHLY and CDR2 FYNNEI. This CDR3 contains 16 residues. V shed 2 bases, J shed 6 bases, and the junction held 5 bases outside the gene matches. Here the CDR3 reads CASSEYPSGGANEQFF. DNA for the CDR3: TGTGCCAGCAGTGAATACCCTAGCGGGGGGGCCAATGAGCAGTTCTTC.

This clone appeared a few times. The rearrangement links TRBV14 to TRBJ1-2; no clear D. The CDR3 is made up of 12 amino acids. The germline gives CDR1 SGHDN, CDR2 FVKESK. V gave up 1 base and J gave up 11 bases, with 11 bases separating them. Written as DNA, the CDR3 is TGTGCCAGCAGCCAAGTTAGGACGGAGTACACCTTC. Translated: CASSQVRTEYTF.

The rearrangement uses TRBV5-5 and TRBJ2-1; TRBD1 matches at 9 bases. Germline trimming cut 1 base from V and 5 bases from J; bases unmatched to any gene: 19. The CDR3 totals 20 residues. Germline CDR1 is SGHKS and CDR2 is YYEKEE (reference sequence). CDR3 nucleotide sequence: TGTGCCAGCAGCTTGTACGAGGCGATTCTCTGGGACAGGGCCGACAATGAGCAGTTCTTC. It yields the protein CASSLYEAILWDRADNEQFF. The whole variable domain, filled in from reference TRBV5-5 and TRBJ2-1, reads DAGVTQSPTHLIKTRGQQVTLRCSPISGHKSVSWYQQVLGQGPQFIFQYYEKEERGRGNFPDRFSARQFPNYSSELNVNALLLGDSALYLCASSLYEAILWDRADNEQFFGPGTRLTVL.

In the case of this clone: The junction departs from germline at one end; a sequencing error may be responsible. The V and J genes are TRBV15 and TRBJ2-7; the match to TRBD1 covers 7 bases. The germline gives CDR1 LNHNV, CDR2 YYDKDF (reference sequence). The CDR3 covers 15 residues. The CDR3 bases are TGTGCCACCTGCAGGGGGAAGGGCAGGACCTACGAGCAGTACTTC. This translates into CATCRGKGRTYEQYF.

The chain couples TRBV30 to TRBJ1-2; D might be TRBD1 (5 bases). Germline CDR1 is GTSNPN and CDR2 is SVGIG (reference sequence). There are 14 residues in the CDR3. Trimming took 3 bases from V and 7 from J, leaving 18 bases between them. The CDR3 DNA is TGTGCCTGGAGGAGGGACTCCCGCGTAGGTGGCTACACCTTC. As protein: CAWRRDSRVGGYTF.

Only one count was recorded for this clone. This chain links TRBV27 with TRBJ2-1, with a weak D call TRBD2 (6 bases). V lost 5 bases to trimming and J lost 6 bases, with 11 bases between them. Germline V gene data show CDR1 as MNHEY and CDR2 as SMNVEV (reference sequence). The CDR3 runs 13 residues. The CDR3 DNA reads TGTGCCAGCAGTCCCCGGGGGACCAATGAGCAGTTCTTC. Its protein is CASSPRGTNEQFF.

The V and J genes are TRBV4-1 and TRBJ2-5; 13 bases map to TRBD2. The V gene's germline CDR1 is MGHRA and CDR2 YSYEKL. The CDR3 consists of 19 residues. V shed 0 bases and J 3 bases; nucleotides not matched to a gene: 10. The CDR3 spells CASSQDSMTSGGPEETQYF. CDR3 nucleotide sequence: TGCGCCAGCAGCCAAGATTCGATGACTAGCGGGGGGCCAGAAGAGACCCAGTACTTC.

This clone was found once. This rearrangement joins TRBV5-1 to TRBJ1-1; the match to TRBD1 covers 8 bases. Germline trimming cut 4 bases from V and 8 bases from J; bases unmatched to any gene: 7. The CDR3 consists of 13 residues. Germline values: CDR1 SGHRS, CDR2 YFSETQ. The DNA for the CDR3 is TGCGCCAGCAGCCTTGGTTGGACAGGGGAAGCTTTCTTT. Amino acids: CASSLGWTGEAFF.

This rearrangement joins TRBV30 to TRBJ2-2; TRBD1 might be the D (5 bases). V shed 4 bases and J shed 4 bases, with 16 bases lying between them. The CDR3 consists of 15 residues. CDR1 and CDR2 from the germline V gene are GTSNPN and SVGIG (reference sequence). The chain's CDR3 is CAWTLRGHRTGELFF. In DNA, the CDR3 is TGTGCCTGGACCTTACGAGGACATCGCACCGGGGAGCTGTTTTTT.

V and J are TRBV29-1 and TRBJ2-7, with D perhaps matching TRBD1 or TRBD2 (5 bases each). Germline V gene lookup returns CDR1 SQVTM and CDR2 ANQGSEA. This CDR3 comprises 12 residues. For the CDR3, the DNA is TGCAGTTCCCAGGGCGAGGGTTACGAGCAGTACTTC. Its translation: CSSQGEGYEQYF.